What follows is one T cell receptor (beta chain) and its context. Its specificity is unknown. CDR1 is SGHRS, CDR2 YFSETQ, per germline. The CDR3 loop spans 13 amino acids. The V and J ends lost 5 bases and 3 bases, in that order; junction bases with no gene match: 4. Primers: 60 Vbeta forward and 13 Jbeta reverse. Data came from immunoSEQ multiplex PCR; TCRdb stores just in-frame clones and leaves some out. The sample has 90,000 to 150,000 clones; 70% to 85% are singletons. This entry is derived from a study of cytomegalovirus exposure and HLA in healthy donors. The study, taken as a whole, reports: The only immune exposure information that was available was CMV serostatus.

The rearrangement uses TRBV5-1 and TRBJ2-7, with TRBD1 matching over 8 bases. The source material was PBMCs. This sequence originates from a woman between 50 and 59 years old in good health and CMV-seropositive. CDR3 bases: TGCGCCAGCAGTGAAACAGGGGGCTACGAGCAGTACTTC. Protein: CASSETGGYEQYF.